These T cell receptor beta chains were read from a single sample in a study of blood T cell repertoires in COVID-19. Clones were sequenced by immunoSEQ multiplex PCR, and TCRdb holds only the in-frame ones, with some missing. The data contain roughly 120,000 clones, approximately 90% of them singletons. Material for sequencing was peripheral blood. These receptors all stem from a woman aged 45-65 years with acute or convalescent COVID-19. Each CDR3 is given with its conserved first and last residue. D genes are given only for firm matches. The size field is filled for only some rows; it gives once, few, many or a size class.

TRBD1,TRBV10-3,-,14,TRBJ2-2,TGTGCCATACAGGGGTATACGAACACCGGGGAGCTGTTTTTT,CAIQGYTNTGELFF
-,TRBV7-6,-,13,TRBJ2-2,TGTGCCAGCAGCTCCCAGGGGACCGGGGAGCTGTTTTTT,CASSSQGTGELFF
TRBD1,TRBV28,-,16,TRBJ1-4,TGTGCCAGCAGTCCGGGACAGGGCACAACTAATGAAAAACTGTTTTTT,CASSPGQGTTNEKLFF
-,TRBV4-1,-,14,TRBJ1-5,TGCGCCAGCAGCCAAGAAACGGGTCGTCAGCCCCAGCATTTT,CASSQETGRQPQHF
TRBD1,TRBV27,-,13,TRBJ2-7,TGTGCCAGCAGTCCCCGGGACAGGGACGAGCAGTACTTC,CASSPRDRDEQYF
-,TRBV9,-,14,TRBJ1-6,TGTGCCAGCAGCTGGCAGGGCGAGAATTCACCCCTCCACTTT,CASSWQGENSPLHF
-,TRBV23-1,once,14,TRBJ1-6,TGCGCCAGCACTTCCGGGACACCAAATTCACCCCTCCACTTT,CASTSGTPNSPLHF
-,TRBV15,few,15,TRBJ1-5,TGTGCCACCAGCAGAGCGGGAGGGGCAGTTCAGCCCCAGCATTTT,CATSRAGGAVQPQHF
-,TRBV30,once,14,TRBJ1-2,TGTGCCTGGAGTGTAGGACGGGGGGACTATGGCTACACCTTC,CAWSVGRGDYGYTF
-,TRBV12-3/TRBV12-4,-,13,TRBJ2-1,TGTGCCAGCAGTTCCACAGGGTACAATGAGCAGTTCTTC,CASSSTGYNEQFF
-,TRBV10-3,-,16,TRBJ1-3,TGTGCCATCAGTGATATCGACAGTCCACCCGGGTACACCATATATTTT,CAISDIDSPPGYTIYF
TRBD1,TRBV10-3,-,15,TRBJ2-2,TGTGCCATCAGTGGGACAGGGATGGACACCGGGGAGCTGTTTTTT,CAISGTGMDTGELFF
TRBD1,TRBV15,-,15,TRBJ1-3,TGTGCCACCAGCCGCGGGACAGTGAGTGGAAACACCATATATTTT,CATSRGTVSGNTIYF
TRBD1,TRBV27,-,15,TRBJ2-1,TGTGCCAGCAGTTCGACAGGGTGGCTGATGAATGAGCAGTTCTTC,CASSSTGWLMNEQFF
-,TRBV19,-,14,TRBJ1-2,TGTGCCAGTCGCTTCCGGGGGGGCGCGGATGGCTACACCTTC,CASRFRGGADGYTF
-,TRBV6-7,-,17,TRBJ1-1,TGTGCCAGCAGTTACTTCTTCGGCGGTGAGGGGAACACTGAAGCTTTCTTT,CASSYFFGGEGNTEAFF
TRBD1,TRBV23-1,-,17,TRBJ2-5,TGCGCCAGCAGTCAATCGAGGGACAGCAAAGTAGAAGAGACCCAGTACTTC,CASSQSRDSKVEETQYF
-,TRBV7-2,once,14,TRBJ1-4,TGTGCCAGCAGCCATGACAGCCTTAATGAAAAACTGTTTTTT,CASSHDSLNEKLFF
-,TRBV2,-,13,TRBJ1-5,TGTGCCAGCAGTGACAGGGTCCATCAGCCCCAGCATTTT,CASSDRVHQPQHF
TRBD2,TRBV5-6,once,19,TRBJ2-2,TGTGCCAGCAGCTTGTCGCCATCACGCGGGAGGGTGAACACCGGGGAGCTGTTTTTT,CASSLSPSRGRVNTGELFF
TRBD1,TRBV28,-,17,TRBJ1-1,TGTGCCAGCAGGAACTGGGGCTGGGGGACAGTGAACACTGAAGCTTTCTTT,CASRNWGWGTVNTEAFF
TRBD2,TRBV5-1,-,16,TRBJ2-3,TGCGCCAGCTCCTTGGGGCCGGGACTAGCCACAGATACGCAGTATTTT,CASSLGPGLATDTQYF
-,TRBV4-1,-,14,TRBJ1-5,TGCGCCAGCAGCCTCGCGGGGGAAAATCAGCCCCAGCATTTT,CASSLAGENQPQHF
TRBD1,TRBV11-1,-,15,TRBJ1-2,TGTGCCAGCAGCTTAGGTCCAACAGGGGACTATGGCTACACCTTC,CASSLGPTGDYGYTF
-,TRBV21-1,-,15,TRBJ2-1,TGTGCCAGCAACAATTTTAGGCTAGCATACAATGAGCAGTTCTTC,CASNNFRLAYNEQFF
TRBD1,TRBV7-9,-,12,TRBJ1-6,TGTGCCAGCAACAGGGGGAATTCACCCCTCCACTTT,CASNRGNSPLHF
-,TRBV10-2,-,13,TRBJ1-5,TGCGCCAGCAGCCGCCTAGAAAATCAGCCCCAGCATTTT,CASSRLENQPQHF
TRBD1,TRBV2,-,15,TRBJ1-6,TGTGCCAGCAGCAGGGACAGCCGCTACCGCTCACCCCTCCACTTT,CASSRDSRYRSPLHF
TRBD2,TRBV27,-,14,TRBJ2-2,TGTGCCAGCAGTTTAGAAGCGGGAGTCGGGGAGCTGTTTTTT,CASSLEAGVGELFF
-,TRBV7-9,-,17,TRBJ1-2,TGTGCCAGCAGCTTAGATCTAGTTACTACCGGGATCTATGGCTACACCTTC,CASSLDLVTTGIYGYTF
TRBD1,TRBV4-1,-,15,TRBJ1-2,TGCGCCAGCAGCCATCGGACAGGGCTTTACTATGGCTACACCTTC,CASSHRTGLYYGYTF
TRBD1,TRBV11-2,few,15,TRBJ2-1,TGTGCCAGCAGCAATCCGGGACAGGGTCTCGTTGAGCAGTTCTTC,CASSNPGQGLVEQFF
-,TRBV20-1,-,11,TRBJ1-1,TGCAGTGCTAGGAGTAACACTGAAGCTTTCTTT,CSARSNTEAFF
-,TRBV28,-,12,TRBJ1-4,TGTGCCACCGGGACTTCTCTGGCAAAACTGTTTTTT,CATGTSLAKLFF
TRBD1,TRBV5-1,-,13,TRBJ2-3,TGCGCCAGCTTGGGACAGGGAGTAGATACGCAGTATTTT,CASLGQGVDTQYF
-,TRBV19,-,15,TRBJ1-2,TGTGCCAGTAGTATAGATCGACAGGCCCTCTATGGCTACACCTTC,CASSIDRQALYGYTF
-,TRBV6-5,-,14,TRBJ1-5,TGTGCCATCACGGTTAACAGGGTTGTAGAGCCCCAGCATTTT,CAITVNRVVEPQHF
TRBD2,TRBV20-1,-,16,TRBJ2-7,TGCAGTGCTAGTACGCGGGAGGGCCTGTTCTCCTACGAGCAGTACTTC,CSASTREGLFSYEQYF
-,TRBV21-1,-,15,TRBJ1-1,TGTGCCAGCAGCAAATCGGCAGGCAGAAACACTGAAGCTTTCTTT,CASSKSAGRNTEAFF
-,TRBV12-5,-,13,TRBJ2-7,TGTGCCCCGTGGCCGGGGTTAGCCTACGAGCAGTACTTC,CAPWPGLAYEQYF
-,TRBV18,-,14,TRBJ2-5,TGTGCCAGCTCACGGACTAACCCCCAAGAGACCCAGTACTTC,CASSRTNPQETQYF
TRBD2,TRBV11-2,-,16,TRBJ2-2,TGTGCCAGCAGCTTCTCCGGGACTACGAACACCGGGGAGCTGTTTTTT,CASSFSGTTNTGELFF
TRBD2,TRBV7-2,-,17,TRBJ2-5,TGTGCCAGCAGCCCCCGATCACGACTAGCGGGGGATGAGACCCAGTACTTC,CASSPRSRLAGDETQYF
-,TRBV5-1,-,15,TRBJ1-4,TGCGCCAGCAGCTCCAGGGTGGTAGCTAATGAAAAACTGTTTTTT,CASSSRVVANEKLFF
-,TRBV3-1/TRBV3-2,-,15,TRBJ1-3,TGTGCCAGCAGCCAAGAGTCGGTAACTGGAAACACCATATATTTT,CASSQESVTGNTIYF
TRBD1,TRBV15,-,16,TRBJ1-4,TGTGCCACCAGCAGAAACCCGGGACAGGGAAATGAAAAACTGTTTTTT,CATSRNPGQGNEKLFF
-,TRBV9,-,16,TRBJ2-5,TGTGCCAGCAGCGTAGGCGCCGTCAAACACCAAGAGACCCAGTACTTC,CASSVGAVKHQETQYF
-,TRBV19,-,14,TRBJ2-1,TGTGCCAGTACTCCTGGGCAGGGTCGGAATGAGCAGTTCTTC,CASTPGQGRNEQFF
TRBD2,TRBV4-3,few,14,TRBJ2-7,TGCGCCAGCAGCCAATCCAGCGGGGCCTACGAGCAGTACTTC,CASSQSSGAYEQYF
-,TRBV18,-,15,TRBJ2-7,TGTGCCAGCTCACCAGGGTGGGGCAGGAACTACGAGCAGTACTTC,CASSPGWGRNYEQYF
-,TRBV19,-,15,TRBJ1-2,TGTGCCAGTAGTATAGATGTGTGGCCAGGGAATGGCTACACCTTC,CASSIDVWPGNGYTF
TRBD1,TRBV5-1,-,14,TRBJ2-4,TGCGCCAGCAGATGGGGACAGGCCAAAAACATTCAGTACTTC,CASRWGQAKNIQYF
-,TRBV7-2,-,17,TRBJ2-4,TGTGCCAGCAGCATCTTATCGACCGGGACAAGCAAAAACATTCAGTACTTC,CASSILSTGTSKNIQYF
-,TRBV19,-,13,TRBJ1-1,TGTGCCAGTTCCAGGCAACTTAACACTGAAGCTTTCTTT,CASSRQLNTEAFF
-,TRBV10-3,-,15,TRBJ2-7,TGTGCCATCAGTGAGTCTCGAGGTCAGGGCTACGAGCAGTACTTC,CAISESRGQGYEQYF